What follows describes a single TCR beta chain. Its target is unknown. This CDR3 is 17 amino acids long. The germline gives CDR1 SGHRS, CDR2 YFSETQ. V shed 4 bases and J shed 4 bases, with 23 bases lying between them. Produced via immunoSEQ multiplex PCR; TCRdb's table is partial and in-frame only. The data hold more than 85,000 clones, with about 92% observed a single time. This sample was included in a study of siplizumab effects on memory and regulatory T cells. Notes on the study in general: Contribution to the alloresponse seemed major for naive T cells, which also seemed more diverse than memory cells.

Sequenced: Tregs sorted from blood. The chain has TRBV5-1 and TRBJ2-5; tentatively, D is TRBD1 or TRBD2 (7 bases each). The sequence came from a human donor in good health. The chain's CDR3 is CASSRSMGAGDRETQYF. In nucleotides, the CDR3 is TGCGCCAGCAGCCGGTCGATGGGTGCGGGGGACAGAGAGACCCAGTACTTC.